A selection of T cell receptor beta chains follows, all from one sample in a study of cytomegalovirus exposure and HLA in healthy donors. Assay: immunoSEQ multiplex PCR; the TCRdb copy retains only in-frame clones and omits some. This repertoire includes 150,000 to 200,000 clones. The sequencing input was PBMCs. The receptors shown here come from a woman aged 18 to 35 in good health and CMV-seropositive. CDR3s include the opening cysteine and the closing phenylalanine or tryptophan. The D gene is left open where the match is weak.

cdr3_nt: TGTGCCAGCAGCTTGGGTGGGGGTGCGGGGAGCAATCAGCCCCAGCATTTT; cdr3_aa: CASSLGGGAGSNQPQHF; d_call: -; v_call: TRBV5-6; j_call: TRBJ1-5
cdr3_nt: TGCGCCAGCAGCACCTGGGGCGGTGACGGTGGCTACACCTTC; cdr3_aa: CASSTWGGDGGYTF; d_call: -; v_call: TRBV10-2; j_call: TRBJ1-2
cdr3_nt: TGTGCCAGCTCACCGCTCGCTAGCGACCACAATGAGCAGTTCTTC; cdr3_aa: CASSPLASDHNEQFF; d_call: -; v_call: TRBV18; j_call: TRBJ2-1
cdr3_nt: TGCAGCGTTGGGACTCGGACAGGAGTTAACTATGGCTACACCTTC; cdr3_aa: CSVGTRTGVNYGYTF; d_call: TRBD1; v_call: TRBV29-1; j_call: TRBJ1-2
cdr3_nt: TGTGCCAGCAGCTTTCAGGGGGCCGGGGAGCTGTTTTTT; cdr3_aa: CASSFQGAGELFF; d_call: TRBD1; v_call: TRBV7-6; j_call: TRBJ2-2
cdr3_nt: TGTGCCAGCAGCCTAGGGACAGACTACGAGCAGTACTTC; cdr3_aa: CASSLGTDYEQYF; d_call: TRBD1; v_call: TRBV9; j_call: TRBJ2-7
cdr3_nt: TGTGCCAGCAGCTTAAAAAGGACAGGGGACTACGAGCAGTACTTC; cdr3_aa: CASSLKRTGDYEQYF; d_call: TRBD1; v_call: TRBV7-9; j_call: TRBJ2-7
cdr3_nt: TGTGCCAGCAGCCGGGACACCACTAACTATAGCTACACCTTC; cdr3_aa: CASSRDTTNYSYTF; d_call: -; v_call: TRBV6-1; j_call: TRBJ1-2
cdr3_nt: TGCGCCACCTCCGGACAGCCCGAGAGAGATACGCAGTATTTT; cdr3_aa: CATSGQPERDTQYF; d_call: -; v_call: TRBV10-1; j_call: TRBJ2-3
cdr3_nt: TGTGCCATCAGTGGTGACGGGACTAGCCGAAACTCCTACAATGAGCAGTTCTTC; cdr3_aa: CAISGDGTSRNSYNEQFF; d_call: TRBD2; v_call: TRBV10-3; j_call: TRBJ2-1
cdr3_nt: TGTGCCAGCAGCCAAGGTAGCGGGGGGCCGGGGACCCAGTACTTC; cdr3_aa: CASSQGSGGPGTQYF; d_call: TRBD2; v_call: TRBV4-2; j_call: TRBJ2-5